Described below is a single T cell receptor beta chain sequence and its context. Its antigen is not known. Data came from immunoSEQ multiplex PCR; TCRdb stores just in-frame clones and leaves some out. The top ten hold about 0.2% of the sample, which has some 120,000 clones, around 90% seen once. This entry is derived from a study of graft-versus-host responses after intestinal transplantation. Turning to the study itself: Uniformly, recipients were administered anti-thymocyte globulin induction with subsequent tacrolimus and steroids for around three years.

Germline V gene sequence: CDR1 SGHTA, CDR2 FQGNSA. Deletions cut 1 base from V and 2 bases from J, with 6 bases between. This CDR3 spans 15 amino acids. Overall study findings and caveats: Detected in recipient marrow were GvH clones, some of which were first observed in ileum or blood. Declining HvG levels early post-transplant were linked to peak circulating GvH clone levels.

The chain carries TRBV7-2 and TRBJ2-6; perhaps TRBD1 as D (5 bases). This TCR was recovered from a human donor who was the organ donor for an intestinal transplant. Sequences were derived from unstimulated CD4+ T cells sorted from spleen or lymph node cells, sampled before transplant. CDR3 region: CASSLGGPGANVLTF. The CDR3 DNA reads as TGTGCCAGCAGCTTAGGGGGCCCTGGGGCCAACGTCCTGACTTTC.